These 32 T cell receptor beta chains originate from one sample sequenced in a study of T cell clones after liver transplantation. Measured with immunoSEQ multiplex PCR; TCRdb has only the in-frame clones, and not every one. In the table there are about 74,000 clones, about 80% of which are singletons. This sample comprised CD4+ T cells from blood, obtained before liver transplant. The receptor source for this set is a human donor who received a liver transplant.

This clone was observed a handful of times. The CDR3 nucleotides read TGTGCCAGCAGCCCCACCGCAGGGTTTAGCGACTACGAGCAGTACTTC. It yields the protein CASSPTAGFSDYEQYF. This sequence joins TRBV7-9 and TRBJ2-7; D is perhaps TRBD1 or TRBD2 (5 bases each). There are 16 residues in the CDR3. V lost 5 bases and J 3 bases, leaving 20 bases between the germline ends. Germline V gene data show CDR1 as SEHNR and CDR2 as FQNEAQ (reference sequence).

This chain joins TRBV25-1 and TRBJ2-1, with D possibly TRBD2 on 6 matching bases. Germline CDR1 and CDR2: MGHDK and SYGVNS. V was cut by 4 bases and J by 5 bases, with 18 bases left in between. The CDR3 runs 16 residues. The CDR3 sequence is CASSVPGGSGNNEQFF. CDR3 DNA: TGTGCCAGCAGTGTGCCCGGCGGTAGCGGAAACAATGAGCAGTTCTTC. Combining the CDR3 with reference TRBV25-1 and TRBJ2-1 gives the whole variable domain EADIYQTPRYLVIGTGKKITLECSQTMGHDKMYWYQQDPGMELHLIHYSYGVNSTEKGDLSSESTVSRIRTEHFPLTLESARPSHTSQYLCASSVPGGSGNNEQFFGPGTRLTVL.

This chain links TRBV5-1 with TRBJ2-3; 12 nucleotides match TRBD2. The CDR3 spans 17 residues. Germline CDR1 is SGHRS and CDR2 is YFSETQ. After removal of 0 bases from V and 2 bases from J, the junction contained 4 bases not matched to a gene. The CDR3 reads CASSLGLAGGVTDTQYF. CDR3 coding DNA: TGCGCCAGCAGCTTGGGGCTAGCGGGAGGGGTCACAGATACGCAGTATTTT.

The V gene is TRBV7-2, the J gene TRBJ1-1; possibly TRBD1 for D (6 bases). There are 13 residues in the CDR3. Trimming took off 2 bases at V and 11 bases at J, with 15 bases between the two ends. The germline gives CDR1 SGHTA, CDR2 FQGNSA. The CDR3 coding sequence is TGTGCCAGCAGCTTACGGCAGGGGATCTCGGCTTTCTTT. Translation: CASSLRQGISAFF.

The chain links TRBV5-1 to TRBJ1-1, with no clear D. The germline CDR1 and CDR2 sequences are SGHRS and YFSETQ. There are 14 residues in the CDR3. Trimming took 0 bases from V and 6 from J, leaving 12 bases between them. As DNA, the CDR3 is TGCGCCAGCAGCTTGGGGGGTAGAATGGCTGAAGCTTTCTTT. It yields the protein CASSLGGRMAEAFF.

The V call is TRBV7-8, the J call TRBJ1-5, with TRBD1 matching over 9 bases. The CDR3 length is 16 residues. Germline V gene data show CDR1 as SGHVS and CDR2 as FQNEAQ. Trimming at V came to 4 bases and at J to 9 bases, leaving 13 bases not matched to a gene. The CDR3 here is CASSSGDRAGIGPQHF. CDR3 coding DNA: TGTGCCAGCAGCTCAGGGGACAGGGCAGGAATCGGGCCCCAGCATTTT.

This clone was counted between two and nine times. Here the CDR3 reads CASSPSPVMGYTF. The DNA of the CDR3 is TGTGCCAGCAGCCCCTCCCCCGTTATGGGCTACACCTTC. The rearrangement joins TRBV2 to TRBJ1-2; no clear D. The CDR3 is 13 amino acids. Germline CDR1 and CDR2: SNHLY and FYNNEI. V was cut by 6 bases and J by 8 bases, with 16 bases left in between.

The DNA for the CDR3 is TGTGCCAGCAGCCCTGGAGGGGCAGGTAGGCGCTACGAGCAGTACTTC. Its protein product is CASSPGGAGRRYEQYF. V is TRBV7-2 and J is TRBJ2-7; TRBD2 might be the D (6 bases). The germline gives CDR1 SGHTA, CDR2 FQGNSA. The CDR3 is made up of 16 amino acids. V was shortened by 5 bases and J by 3 bases, with 20 bases between the two germline ends.

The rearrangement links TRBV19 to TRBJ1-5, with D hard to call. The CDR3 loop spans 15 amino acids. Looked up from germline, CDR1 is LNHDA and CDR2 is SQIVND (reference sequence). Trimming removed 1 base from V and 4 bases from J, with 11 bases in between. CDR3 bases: TGTGCCAGTAGTATAGCTGGGGTGACAAATCAGCCCCAGCATTTT. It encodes CASSIAGVTNQPQHF.

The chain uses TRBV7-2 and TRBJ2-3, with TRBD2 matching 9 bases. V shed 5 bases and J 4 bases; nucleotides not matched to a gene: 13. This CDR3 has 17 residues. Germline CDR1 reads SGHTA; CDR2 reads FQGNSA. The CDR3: CASSQTSGHGGPDTQYF. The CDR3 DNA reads TGTGCCAGCAGCCAGACTAGCGGCCATGGTGGGCCAGATACGCAGTATTTT.

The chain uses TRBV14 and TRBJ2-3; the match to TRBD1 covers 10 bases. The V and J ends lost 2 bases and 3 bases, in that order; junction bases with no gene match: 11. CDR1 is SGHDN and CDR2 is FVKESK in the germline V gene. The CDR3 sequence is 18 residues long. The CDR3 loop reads CASSQKTGTGAWTDTQYF. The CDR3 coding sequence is TGTGCCAGCAGCCAAAAGACCGGGACAGGGGCTTGGACAGATACGCAGTATTTT. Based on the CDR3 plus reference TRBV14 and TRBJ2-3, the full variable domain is EAGVTQFPSHSVIEKGQTVTLRCDPISGHDNLYWYRRVMGKEIKFLLHFVKESKQDESGMPNNRFLAERTGGTYSTLKVQPAELEDSGVYFCASSQKTGTGAWTDTQYFGPGTRLTVL.

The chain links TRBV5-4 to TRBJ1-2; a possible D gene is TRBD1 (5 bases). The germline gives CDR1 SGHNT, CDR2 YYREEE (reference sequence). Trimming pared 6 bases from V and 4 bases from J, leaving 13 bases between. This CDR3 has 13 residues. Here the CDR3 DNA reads TGTGCCAGCACCCTAAGACAGAGCTATGGCTACACCTTC. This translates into CASTLRQSYGYTF.

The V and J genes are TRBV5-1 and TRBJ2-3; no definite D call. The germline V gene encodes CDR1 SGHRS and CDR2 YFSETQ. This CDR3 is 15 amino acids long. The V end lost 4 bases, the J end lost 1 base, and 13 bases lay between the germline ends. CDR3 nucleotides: TGCGCCAGCAGCCTGATGGCAAGGGGCACAGATACGCAGTATTTT. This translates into CASSLMARGTDTQYF.

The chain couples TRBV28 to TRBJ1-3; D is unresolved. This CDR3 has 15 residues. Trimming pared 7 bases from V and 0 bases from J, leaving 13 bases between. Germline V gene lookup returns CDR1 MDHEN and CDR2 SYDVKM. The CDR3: CASTNAGASGNTIYF. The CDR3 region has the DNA TGTGCCAGCACTAACGCAGGCGCCTCTGGAAACACCATATATTTT.

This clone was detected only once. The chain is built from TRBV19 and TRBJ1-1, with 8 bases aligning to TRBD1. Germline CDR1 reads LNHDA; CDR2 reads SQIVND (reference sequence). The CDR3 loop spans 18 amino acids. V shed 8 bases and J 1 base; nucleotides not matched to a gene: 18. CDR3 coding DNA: TGTGCCAGTTACAACAACGGGGGCAGGGGGCGCGGGAACACTGAAGCTTTCTTT. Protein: CASYNNGGRGRGNTEAFF.

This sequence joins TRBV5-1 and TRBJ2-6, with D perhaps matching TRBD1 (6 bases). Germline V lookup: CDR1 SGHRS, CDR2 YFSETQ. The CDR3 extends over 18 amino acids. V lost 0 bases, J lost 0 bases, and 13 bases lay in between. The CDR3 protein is CASSLVGNRVSGANVLTF. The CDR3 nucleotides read TGCGCCAGCAGCTTGGTCGGGAACAGGGTCTCTGGGGCCAACGTCCTGACTTTC.

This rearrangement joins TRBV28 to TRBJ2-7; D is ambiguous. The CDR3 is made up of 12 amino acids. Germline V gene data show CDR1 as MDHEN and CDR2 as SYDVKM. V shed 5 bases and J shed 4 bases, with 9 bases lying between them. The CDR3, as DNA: TGTGCCAGCAGTCTCATGGGGTACGAGCAGTACTTC. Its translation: CASSLMGYEQYF.

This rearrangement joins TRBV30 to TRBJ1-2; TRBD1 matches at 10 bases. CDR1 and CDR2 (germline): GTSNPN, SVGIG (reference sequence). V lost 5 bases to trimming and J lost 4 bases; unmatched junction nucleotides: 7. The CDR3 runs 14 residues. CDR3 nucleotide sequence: TGTGCCTGGCGAGGGACAGGGGTAGTCTATGGCTACACCTTC. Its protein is CAWRGTGVVYGYTF.

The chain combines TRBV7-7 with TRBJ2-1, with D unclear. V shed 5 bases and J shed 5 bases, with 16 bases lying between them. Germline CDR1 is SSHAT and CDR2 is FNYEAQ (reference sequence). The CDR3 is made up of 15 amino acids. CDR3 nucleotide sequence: TGTGCCAGCAGCCCGGACCTCCAACGCAACAATGAGCAGTTCTTC. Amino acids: CASSPDLQRNNEQFF.

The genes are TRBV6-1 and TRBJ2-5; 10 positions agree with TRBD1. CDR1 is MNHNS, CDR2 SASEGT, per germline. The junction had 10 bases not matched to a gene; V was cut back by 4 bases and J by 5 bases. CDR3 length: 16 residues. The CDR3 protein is CASSVRPGQGMETQYF. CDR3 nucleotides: TGTGCCAGCAGTGTTCGACCGGGACAGGGGATGGAGACCCAGTACTTC.

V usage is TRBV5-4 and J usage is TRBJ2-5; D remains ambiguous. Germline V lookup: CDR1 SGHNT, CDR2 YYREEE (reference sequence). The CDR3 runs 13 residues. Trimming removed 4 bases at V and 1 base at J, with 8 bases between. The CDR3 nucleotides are TGTGCCAGCAGCCCCGTGCCCCAAGAGACCCAGTACTTC. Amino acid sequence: CASSPVPQETQYF.

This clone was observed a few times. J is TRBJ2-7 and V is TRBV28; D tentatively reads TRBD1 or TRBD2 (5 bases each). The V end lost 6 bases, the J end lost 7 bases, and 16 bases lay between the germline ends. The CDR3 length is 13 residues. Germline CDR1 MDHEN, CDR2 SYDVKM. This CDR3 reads CASSPTGLREQYF. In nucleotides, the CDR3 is TGTGCCAGCAGCCCCACGGGGCTGAGGGAGCAGTACTTC.

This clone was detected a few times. CDR3 bases: TGTGCCAGCATGGGACAGGGGCCCTACGAGCAGTACTTC. It is translated as CASMGQGPYEQYF. The chain employs TRBV6-1 and TRBJ2-7; 10 bases align to TRBD1. V shed 7 bases, J shed 2 bases, and the junction held 2 bases outside the gene matches. The CDR3 consists of 13 residues. Germline V lookup: CDR1 MNHNS, CDR2 SASEGT.

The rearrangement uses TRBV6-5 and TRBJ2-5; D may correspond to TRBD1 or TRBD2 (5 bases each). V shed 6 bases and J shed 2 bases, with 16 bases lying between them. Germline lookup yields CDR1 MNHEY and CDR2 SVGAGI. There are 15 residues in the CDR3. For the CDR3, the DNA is TGTGCCAGCAGCCGACTCGGGACGGTACAAGAGACCCAGTACTTC. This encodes CASSRLGTVQETQYF.

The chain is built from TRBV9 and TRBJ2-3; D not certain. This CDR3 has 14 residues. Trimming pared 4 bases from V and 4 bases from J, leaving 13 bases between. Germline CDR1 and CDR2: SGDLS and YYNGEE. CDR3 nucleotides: TGTGCCAGCAGCTCTATAGCTGGTTCAGATACGCAGTATTTT. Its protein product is CASSSIAGSDTQYF.

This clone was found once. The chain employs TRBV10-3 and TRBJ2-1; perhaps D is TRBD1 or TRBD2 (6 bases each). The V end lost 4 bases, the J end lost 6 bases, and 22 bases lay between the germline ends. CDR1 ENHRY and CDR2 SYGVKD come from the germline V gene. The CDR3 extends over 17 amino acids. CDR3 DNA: TGTGCCATCAGTGGGAGGGGGGTTAGCTTTGAAGGCAATGAGCAGTTCTTC. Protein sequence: CAISGRGVSFEGNEQFF.

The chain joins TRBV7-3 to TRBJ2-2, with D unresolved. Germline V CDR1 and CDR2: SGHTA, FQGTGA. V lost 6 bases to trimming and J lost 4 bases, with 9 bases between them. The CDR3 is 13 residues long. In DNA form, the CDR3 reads TGTGCCAGCAGTTCTCTCGGCACCGGGGAGCTGTTTTTT. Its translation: CASSSLGTGELFF.

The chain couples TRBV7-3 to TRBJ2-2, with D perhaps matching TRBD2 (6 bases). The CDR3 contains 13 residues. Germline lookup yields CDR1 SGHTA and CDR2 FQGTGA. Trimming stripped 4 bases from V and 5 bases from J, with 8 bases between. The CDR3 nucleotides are TGTGCCAGCAGCTCCGGAGGGACCGGGGAGCTGTTTTTT. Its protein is CASSSGGTGELFF.

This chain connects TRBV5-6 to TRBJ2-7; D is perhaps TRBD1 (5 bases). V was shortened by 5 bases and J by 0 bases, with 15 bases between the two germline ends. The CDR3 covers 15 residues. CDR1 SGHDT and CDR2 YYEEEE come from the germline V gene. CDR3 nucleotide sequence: TGTGCCAGCAGTCGAGACAGTGCAAGCTCCTACGAGCAGTACTTC. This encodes CASSRDSASSYEQYF.

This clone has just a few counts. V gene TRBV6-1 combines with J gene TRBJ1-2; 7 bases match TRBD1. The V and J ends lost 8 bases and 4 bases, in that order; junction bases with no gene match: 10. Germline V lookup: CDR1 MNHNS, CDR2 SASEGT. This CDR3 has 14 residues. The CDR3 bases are TGTGCCAGCGACCGGGGGACAGCCAGCTATGGCTACACCTTC. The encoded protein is CASDRGTASYGYTF.

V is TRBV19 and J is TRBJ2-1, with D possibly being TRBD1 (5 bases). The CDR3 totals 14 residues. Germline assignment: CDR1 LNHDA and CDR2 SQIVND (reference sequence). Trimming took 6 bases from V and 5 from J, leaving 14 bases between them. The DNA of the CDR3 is TGTGCCAGTAGGCGCGCAGGGAACCACAATGAGCAGTTCTTC. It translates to CASRRAGNHNEQFF.

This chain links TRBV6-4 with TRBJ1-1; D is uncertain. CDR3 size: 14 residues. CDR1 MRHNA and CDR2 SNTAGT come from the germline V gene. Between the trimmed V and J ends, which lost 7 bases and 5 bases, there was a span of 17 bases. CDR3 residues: CASKTSVKETEAFF. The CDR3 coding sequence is TGTGCCAGCAAAACAAGTGTAAAGGAAACTGAAGCTTTCTTT.